The present entry profiles one T cell receptor (beta chain) with its context. Per the germline V gene, CDR1 is SGHDT and CDR2 is YYEEEE. The CDR3 sequence is 16 residues long. The ends were cut back, 1 base at V and 3 bases at J, with 13 bases in the middle. This specimen belongs to a study of OX40 agonist ivuxolimab in advanced cancers. Assay: immunoSEQ multiplex PCR; the TCRdb copy retains only in-frame clones and omits some. The sample yields 65,000 to 80,000 clones, about 94% seen once. Sequencing used CD4+ or CD8+ T cells sorted from blood, obtained in a trial of the OX40 agonist ivuxolimab. The TCR sequence derives from an adult with an advanced solid tumor such as melanoma, head and neck, liver or kidney cancer. V is TRBV5-6 and J is TRBJ2-2; a possible D gene is TRBD2 (5 bases). The CDR3 reads CASSLWSRVDTGELFF. In DNA, the CDR3 is TGTGCCAGCAGCTTGTGGTCGAGGGTAGACACCGGGGAGCTGTTTTTT. Looking up the rest from reference TRBV5-6 and TRBJ2-2 gives the full variable domain: DAGVTQSPTHLIKTRGQQVTLRCSPKSGHDTVSWYQQALGQGPQFIFQYYEEEERQRGNFPDRFSGHQFPNYSSELNVNALLLGDSALYLCASSLWSRVDTGELFFGEGSRLTVL.